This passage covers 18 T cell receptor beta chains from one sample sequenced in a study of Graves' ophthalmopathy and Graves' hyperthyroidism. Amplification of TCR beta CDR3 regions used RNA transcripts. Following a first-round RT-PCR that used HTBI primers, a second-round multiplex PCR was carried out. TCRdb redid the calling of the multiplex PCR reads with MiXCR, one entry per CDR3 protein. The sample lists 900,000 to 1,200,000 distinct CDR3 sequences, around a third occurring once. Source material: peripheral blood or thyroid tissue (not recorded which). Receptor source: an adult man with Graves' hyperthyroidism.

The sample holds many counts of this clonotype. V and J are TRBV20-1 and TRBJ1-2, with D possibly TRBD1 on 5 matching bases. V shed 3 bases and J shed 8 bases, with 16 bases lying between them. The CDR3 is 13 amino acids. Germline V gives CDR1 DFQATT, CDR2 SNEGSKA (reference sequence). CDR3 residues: CSASVADMDGYTF. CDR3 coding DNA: TGCAGTGCTAGTGTGGCGGACATGGACGGCTACACCTTC.

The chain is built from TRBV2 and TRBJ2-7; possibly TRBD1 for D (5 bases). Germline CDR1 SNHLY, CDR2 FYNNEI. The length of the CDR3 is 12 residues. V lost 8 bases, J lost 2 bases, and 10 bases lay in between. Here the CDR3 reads CASLRQTYEQYF. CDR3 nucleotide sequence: TGTGCCAGCCTCCGACAGACCTACGAGCAGTACTTC.

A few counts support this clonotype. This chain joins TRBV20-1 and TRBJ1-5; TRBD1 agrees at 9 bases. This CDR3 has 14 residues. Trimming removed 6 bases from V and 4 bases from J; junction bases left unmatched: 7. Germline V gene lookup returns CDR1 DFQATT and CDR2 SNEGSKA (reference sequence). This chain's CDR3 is CSATTGGGNQPQHF. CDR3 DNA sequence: TGCAGTGCCACGACAGGGGGAGGGAATCAGCCCCAGCATTTT.

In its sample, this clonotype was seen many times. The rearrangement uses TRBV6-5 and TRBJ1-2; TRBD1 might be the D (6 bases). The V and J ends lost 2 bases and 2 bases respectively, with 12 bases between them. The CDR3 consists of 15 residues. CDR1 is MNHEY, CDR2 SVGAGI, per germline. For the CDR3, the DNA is TGTGCCAGCAGTTACCTACAGGGTGTCAACTATGGCTACACCTTC. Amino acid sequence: CASSYLQGVNYGYTF.

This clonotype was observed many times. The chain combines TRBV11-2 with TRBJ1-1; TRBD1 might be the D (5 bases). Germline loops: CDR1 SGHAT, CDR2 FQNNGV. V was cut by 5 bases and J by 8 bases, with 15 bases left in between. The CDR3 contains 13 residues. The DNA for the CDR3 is TGTGCCAGCAGCCCCCGGGGCGCATTCGAAGCTTTCTTT. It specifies CASSPRGAFEAFF.

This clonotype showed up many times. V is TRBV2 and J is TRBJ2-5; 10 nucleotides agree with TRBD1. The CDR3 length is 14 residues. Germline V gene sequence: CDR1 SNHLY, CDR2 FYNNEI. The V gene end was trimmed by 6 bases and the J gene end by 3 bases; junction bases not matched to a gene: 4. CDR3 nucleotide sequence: TGTGCCAGCAGGAGGGGGACAGGGGAAGAGACCCAGTACTTC. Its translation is CASRRGTGEETQYF.

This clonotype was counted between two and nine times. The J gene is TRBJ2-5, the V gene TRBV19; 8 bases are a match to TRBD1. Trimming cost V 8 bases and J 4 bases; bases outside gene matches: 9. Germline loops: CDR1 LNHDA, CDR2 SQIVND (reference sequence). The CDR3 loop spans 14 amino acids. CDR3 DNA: TGTGCCAGTGATCGCAGGGGGCTGGTAGAGACCCAGTACTTC. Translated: CASDRRGLVETQYF.

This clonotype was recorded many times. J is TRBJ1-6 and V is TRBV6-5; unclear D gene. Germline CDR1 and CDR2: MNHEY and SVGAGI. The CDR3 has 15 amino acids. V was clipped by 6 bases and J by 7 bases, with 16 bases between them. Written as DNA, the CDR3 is TGTGCCAGCAGGTTGACCCGGGTCGCCAATTCACCCCTCCACTTT. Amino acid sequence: CASRLTRVANSPLHF.

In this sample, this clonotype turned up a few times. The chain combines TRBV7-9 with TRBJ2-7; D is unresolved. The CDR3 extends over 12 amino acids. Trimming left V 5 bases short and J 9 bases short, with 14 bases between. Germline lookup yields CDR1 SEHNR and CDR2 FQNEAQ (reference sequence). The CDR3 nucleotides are TGTGCCAGCAGCGGATCACACCACCGGCAGTACTTC. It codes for CASSGSHHRQYF.

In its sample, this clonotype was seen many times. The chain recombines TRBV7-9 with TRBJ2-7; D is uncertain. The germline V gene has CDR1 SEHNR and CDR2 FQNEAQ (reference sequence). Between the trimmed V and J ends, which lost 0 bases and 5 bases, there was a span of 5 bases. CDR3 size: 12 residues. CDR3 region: CASSLAGHEQYF. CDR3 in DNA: TGTGCCAGCAGCTTAGCAGGGCACGAGCAGTACTTC.

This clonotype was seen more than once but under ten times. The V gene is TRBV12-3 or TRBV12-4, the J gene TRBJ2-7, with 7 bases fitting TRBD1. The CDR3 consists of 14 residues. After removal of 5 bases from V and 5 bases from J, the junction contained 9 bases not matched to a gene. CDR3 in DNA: TGTGCCAGCAGTAGAAGACAGGGTTTCAACGAGCAGTACTTC. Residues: CASSRRQGFNEQYF.

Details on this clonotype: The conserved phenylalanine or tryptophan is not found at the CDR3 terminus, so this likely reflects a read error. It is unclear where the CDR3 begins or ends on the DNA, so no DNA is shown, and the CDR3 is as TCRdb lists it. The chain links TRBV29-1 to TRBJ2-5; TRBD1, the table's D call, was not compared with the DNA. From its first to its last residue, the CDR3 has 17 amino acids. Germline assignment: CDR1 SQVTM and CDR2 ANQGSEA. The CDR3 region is CSVRSDRAYLYGYTFGS.

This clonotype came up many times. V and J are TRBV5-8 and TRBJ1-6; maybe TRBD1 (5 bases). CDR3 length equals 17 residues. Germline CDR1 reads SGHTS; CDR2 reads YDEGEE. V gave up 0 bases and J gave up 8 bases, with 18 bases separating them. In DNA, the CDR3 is TGTGCCAGCAGCTTGGAAGTGGGGGGTTCGGGGGATTCACCCCTCCACTTT. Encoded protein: CASSLEVGGSGDSPLHF.

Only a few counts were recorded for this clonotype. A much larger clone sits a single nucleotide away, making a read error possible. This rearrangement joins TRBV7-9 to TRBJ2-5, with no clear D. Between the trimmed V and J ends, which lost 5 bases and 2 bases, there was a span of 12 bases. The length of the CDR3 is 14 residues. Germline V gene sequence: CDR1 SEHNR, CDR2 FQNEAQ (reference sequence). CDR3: CASSGAFGQETQYF. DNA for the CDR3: TGTGCCAGCAGCGGCGCCTTTGGACAAGAGACCCAGTACTTC.

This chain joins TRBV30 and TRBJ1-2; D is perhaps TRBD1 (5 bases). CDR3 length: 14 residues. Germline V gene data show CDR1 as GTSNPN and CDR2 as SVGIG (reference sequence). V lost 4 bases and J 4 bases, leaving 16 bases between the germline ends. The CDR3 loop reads CAWTGYESSYGYTF. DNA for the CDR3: TGTGCCTGGACAGGGTACGAGTCGAGCTATGGCTACACCTTC.

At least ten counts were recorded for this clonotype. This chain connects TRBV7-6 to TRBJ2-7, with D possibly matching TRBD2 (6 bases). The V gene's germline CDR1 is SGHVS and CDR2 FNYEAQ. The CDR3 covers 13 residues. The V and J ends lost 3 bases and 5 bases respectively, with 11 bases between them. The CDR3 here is CASSFNPGDEQYF. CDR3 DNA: TGTGCCAGCAGCTTTAATCCGGGAGACGAGCAGTACTTC.

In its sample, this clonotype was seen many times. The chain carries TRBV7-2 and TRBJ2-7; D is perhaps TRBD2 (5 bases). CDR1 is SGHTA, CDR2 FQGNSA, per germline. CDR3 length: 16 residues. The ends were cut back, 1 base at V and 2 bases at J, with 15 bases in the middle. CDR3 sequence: CASSLVSGLLTYEQYF. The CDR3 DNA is TGTGCCAGCAGCTTAGTGTCCGGACTCTTAACCTACGAGCAGTACTTC.

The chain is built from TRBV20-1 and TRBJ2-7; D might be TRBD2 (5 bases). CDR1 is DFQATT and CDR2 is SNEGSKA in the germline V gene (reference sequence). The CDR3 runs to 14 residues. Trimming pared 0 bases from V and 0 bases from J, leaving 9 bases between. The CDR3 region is CSARDTDSSYEQYF. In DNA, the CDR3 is TGCAGTGCTAGAGATACGGACTCCTCCTACGAGCAGTACTTC.